What follows is one T cell receptor (beta chain) and its context. Its cognate antigen is unknown. The data were produced by immunoSEQ multiplex PCR, yet TCRdb's version contains in-frame clones alone and is incomplete. The repertoire includes 20,000 to 25,000 clones, around 86% of them detected once, and about a fifth sits in the top ten. The sample is drawn from a study of T cells in localized non-small cell lung cancer. Study outcomes and limitations: Peak T cell clonality was found in uninvolved adjacent lung, exceeding tumor. Among the top 100 tumor clones, a median approximately 55 appeared in adjacent lung. Higher T cell density in the blood was associated with longer overall survival, whereas higher adjacent-lung clonality associated with shorter survival.

This CDR3 has 15 residues. Germline assignment: CDR1 SGHRS and CDR2 YFSETQ. V shed 4 bases, J shed 3 bases, and the junction held 6 bases outside the gene matches. The clonotype comes from a man between 40 and 75 years old with stage I squamous cell lung carcinoma. Here the sequenced sample was peripheral blood, taken before any cancer treatment. The chain joins TRBV5-1 to TRBJ2-2; 7 nucleotides match TRBD2. CDR3 amino acids: CASSELAEYTGELFF. CDR3 DNA sequence: TGCGCCAGCAGCGAGCTAGCGGAGTACACCGGGGAGCTGTTTTTT.